This TCR beta chain came from a study of T cells in Graves' hyperthyroidism and ophthalmopathy. Regions amplified from RNA transcripts were the TCR beta CDR3 regions. RT-PCR in the first round (using the HTBI primer set) targeted the TCR CDR3. From the multiplex PCR reads, TCRdb called clonotypes with MiXCR, one entry per CDR3 protein. The sample shows 300,000 or so distinct CDR3 sequences, 20% to 25% of them seen only once. Germline CDR1 SGHTA, CDR2 FQGNSA. Trimming at V came to 5 bases and at J to 4 bases, leaving 6 bases not matched to a gene. The CDR3 loop spans 14 amino acids. Diagnosis of hyperthyroidism was new in patients aged 18 to 65, and its duration was under 2 months.

This TCR came from a woman between 45 and 60 years old with Graves' hyperthyroidism. The sample taken for sequencing was blood. The V and J genes are TRBV7-2 and TRBJ2-7; the match to TRBD1 covers 9 bases. The CDR3 reads CASSTGTGRYEQYF. CDR3 bases: TGTGCCAGCAGCACCGGGACAGGGAGGTACGAGCAGTACTTC.